This is a list of T cell receptor beta chains from one sample in a study of T cells in Graves' hyperthyroidism and ophthalmopathy. TCRdb fed the multiplex PCR reads into MiXCR, producing one record per CDR3 protein. Among roughly 250,000 distinct CDR3 sequences listed, 16% were seen once. The sequencing input was blood. The receptors here all came from a woman between 18 and 30 years old with Graves' ophthalmopathy. Both conserved end residues are part of each CDR3. D genes are given only for firm matches. Expanded clones get a size class; other rows say once, few or many, or leave the size out.

>TRBV4-3|TRBD2|many|TRBJ2-1
CASSRRVKGLAGTLNEQFF
TGCGCCAGCAGCCGCAGGGTCAAGGGACTAGCGGGAACTCTGAATGAGCAGTTCTTC
>TRBV9|TRBD2|many|TRBJ2-7
CASSVDGTSYEQYF
TGTGCCAGCAGCGTAGATGGGACTAGCTACGAGCAGTACTTC
>TRBV28|TRBD1|few|TRBJ1-5
CASSMTGGSRQPQHF
TGTGCCAGCAGTATGACAGGGGGAAGTCGGCAGCCCCAGCATTTT
>TRBV7-9|.|many|TRBJ2-7
CASSPKHSAEQYF
TGTGCCAGCAGCCCCAAACACAGCGCCGAGCAGTACTTC
>TRBV6-1|.|many|TRBJ1-1
CAGMRAGDTEAFF
TGTGCCGGGATGCGTGCGGGAGACACTGAAGCTTTCTTT
>TRBV28|.|many|TRBJ2-1
CASSFDRYNEQFF
TGTGCCAGCAGTTTCGACAGATACAATGAGCAGTTCTTC
>TRBV19|.|.|TRBJ2-2
CASSLGAGGGELFF
TGTGCCAGTAGTTTGGGGGCCGGAGGCGGGGAGCTGTTTTTT
>TRBV19|TRBD1|.|TRBJ2-7
CASSYRGSYEQYF
TGTGCCAGTAGCTACAGGGGTTCCTACGAGCAGTACTTC
>TRBV27|TRBD1|many|TRBJ2-7
CASSSGTGPYEQYF
TGTGCCAGCAGTTCCGGGACAGGGCCCTACGAGCAGTACTTC
>TRBV20-1|TRBD1|many|TRBJ2-4
CSARPGQGVNIQYF
TGCAGTGCTAGACCGGGACAGGGGGTAAACATTCAGTACTTC
>TRBV11-2|TRBD2|many|TRBJ2-1
CASSLFIAGPENEQFF
TGTGCCAGCAGCCTTTTCATAGCGGGGCCGGAAAATGAGCAGTTCTTC
>TRBV4-3|.|many|TRBJ2-1
CASSQEGPSSNEQFF
TGCGCCAGCAGCCAAGAGGGGCCTAGTAGCAATGAGCAGTTCTTC
>TRBV5-4|TRBD2|.|TRBJ2-3
CASSPLTGLATDTQYF
TGTGCCAGCAGCCCACTAACGGGACTAGCAACAGATACGCAGTATTTT
>TRBV12-3/TRBV12-4|.|many|TRBJ2-2
CASRPSGKKAGELFF
TGTGCCAGCAGACCCTCGGGGAAGAAGGCCGGGGAGCTGTTTTTT
>TRBV28|.|many|TRBJ2-4
CASSLAKNIQYF
TGTGCCAGCAGTCTAGCCAAAAACATTCAGTACTTC
>TRBV29-1|TRBD2|.|TRBJ2-1
CSVCLIGTSGENEQFF
TGCAGCGTCTGTTTGATCGGGACTAGCGGGGAGAATGAGCAGTTCTTC
>TRBV7-2|.|many|TRBJ1-1
CASSLISGAGTEAFF
TGTGCCAGCAGCTTAATATCGGGGGCAGGAACTGAAGCTTTCTTT
>TRBV28|TRBD2|.|TRBJ2-5
CASRFKGLAGHSQETQYF
TGTGCCAGCAGATTCAAGGGACTAGCGGGCCACTCCCAAGAGACCCAGTACTTC
>TRBV6-2/TRBV6-3|.|many|TRBJ1-5
CASSYSGGSNQPQHF
TGTGCCAGCAGTTACTCGGGGGGCAGCAATCAGCCCCAGCATTTT
>TRBV9|.|many|TRBJ2-2
CASSVGFSPSTGELFF
TGTGCCAGCAGCGTAGGGTTTTCTCCCTCAACCGGGGAGCTGTTTTTT
>TRBV25-1|.|many|TRBJ2-7
CASSEDPGYEQYF
TGTGCCAGCAGTGAAGACCCAGGGTACGAGCAGTACTTC
>TRBV11-2|TRBD1|many|TRBJ1-2
CASSPGQGSGYTF
TGTGCCAGCAGCCCCGGACAGGGAAGTGGCTACACCTTC
>TRBV2|.|many|TRBJ2-5
CASSGLQGQAQYF
TGTGCCAGCAGTGGCTTACAGGGCCAGGCCCAGTACTTC
>TRBV7-2|.|many|TRBJ2-1
CASSLGLRENEQFF
TGTGCCAGCAGCTTAGGTCTTAGGGAAAATGAGCAGTTCTTC
>TRBV28|.|many|TRBJ2-7
CASSLSLGRQDTYEQYF
TGTGCCAGCAGTTTATCACTAGGACGTCAAGACACCTACGAGCAGTACTTC
>TRBV7-2|.|many|TRBJ2-1
CASSLAANRPEQFF
TGTGCCAGCAGCTTAGCGGCCAACCGTCCAGAGCAGTTCTTC
>TRBV12-5|TRBD1|many|TRBJ1-1
CASGLVSYGDRGPQGNTEAFF
TGTGCTAGTGGTTTGGTATCGTACGGCGACAGGGGGCCACAGGGCAACACTGAAGCTTTCTTT
>TRBV7-9|.|many|TRBJ2-7
CASSPPAQVNEQYF
TGTGCCAGCAGCCCGCCGGCTCAAGTAAACGAGCAGTACTTC
>TRBV3-1|.|many|TRBJ1-4
CASSLRLGEKLFF
TGTGCCAGCAGCTTAAGACTTGGGGAAAAACTGTTTTTT
>TRBV28|TRBD1|few|TRBJ1-5
CASSSLGTVGQPQHF
TGTGCCAGCAGTTCTCTCGGGACAGTGGGTCAGCCCCAGCATTTT
>TRBV11-2|.|.|TRBJ2-1
CASSKRTGTSNEQFF
TGTGCCAGCAGCAAACGAACCGGGACCAGCAATGAGCAGTTCTTC
>TRBV18|.|many|TRBJ2-2
CASSPLVNTGELFF
TGTGCCAGCTCACCACTAGTGAACACCGGGGAGCTGTTTTTT
>TRBV6-2/TRBV6-3|TRBD1|.|TRBJ1-1
CASSYSGTGRVTEAFF
TGTGCCAGCAGTTACTCGGGGACAGGGCGAGTCACTGAAGCTTTCTTT
>TRBV15|TRBD2|many|TRBJ2-7
CATSSGLAPYEQYF
TGTGCCACCAGCAGTGGACTAGCGCCGTACGAGCAGTACTTC
>TRBV20-1|.|many|TRBJ1-4
CSAPALQEKLFF
TGCAGTGCTCCTGCACTACAAGAAAAACTGTTTTTT
>TRBV20-1|.|few|TRBJ1-2
CSASLGLWNYGYTF
TGCAGTGCTAGTTTGGGGCTCTGGAACTATGGCTACACCTTC
>TRBV6-5|TRBD1|many|TRBJ1-1
CASSYLDRVGNTEAFF
TGTGCCAGCAGTTACTTGGACAGGGTTGGGAACACTGAAGCTTTCTTT
>TRBV2|TRBD1|many|TRBJ1-2
CASSQGAVNYGYTF
TGTGCCAGCAGTCAGGGGGCCGTTAACTATGGCTACACCTTC
>TRBV9|.|.|TRBJ1-6
CASSVTDRGGSGSPLHF
TGTGCCAGCAGCGTAACGGATCGGGGTGGTTCGGGGTCACCCCTCCACTTT
>TRBV7-8|.|many|TRBJ1-5
CASSLGTRGRGLNQPQHF
TGTGCCAGCAGCTTAGGGACTAGGGGGAGGGGCCTCAATCAGCCCCAGCATTTT